This TCR beta chain was obtained from a study of response to subunit inactivated influenza vaccine. TCRdb reanalysed the RT-PCR reads using MiXCR and keeps one entry per CDR3 protein. This table holds under 950,000 distinct CDR3 sequences, around 20% found once. The V gene's germline CDR1 is MNHNS and CDR2 SASEGT. V shed 6 bases and J shed 6 bases, with 9 bases lying between them. The CDR3 sequence is 11 residues long. Sample: PBMCs from blood, taken 4 to 6 days after vaccination. The receptor was isolated from a man in his fifties who received an inactivated influenza vaccine. The chain couples TRBV6-1 to TRBJ2-7; TRBD1 might be the D (5 bases). As DNA, the CDR3 is TGTGCCAGCAGAATCACAGGCGAGCAGTACTTC. Translating it yields CASRITGEQYF.